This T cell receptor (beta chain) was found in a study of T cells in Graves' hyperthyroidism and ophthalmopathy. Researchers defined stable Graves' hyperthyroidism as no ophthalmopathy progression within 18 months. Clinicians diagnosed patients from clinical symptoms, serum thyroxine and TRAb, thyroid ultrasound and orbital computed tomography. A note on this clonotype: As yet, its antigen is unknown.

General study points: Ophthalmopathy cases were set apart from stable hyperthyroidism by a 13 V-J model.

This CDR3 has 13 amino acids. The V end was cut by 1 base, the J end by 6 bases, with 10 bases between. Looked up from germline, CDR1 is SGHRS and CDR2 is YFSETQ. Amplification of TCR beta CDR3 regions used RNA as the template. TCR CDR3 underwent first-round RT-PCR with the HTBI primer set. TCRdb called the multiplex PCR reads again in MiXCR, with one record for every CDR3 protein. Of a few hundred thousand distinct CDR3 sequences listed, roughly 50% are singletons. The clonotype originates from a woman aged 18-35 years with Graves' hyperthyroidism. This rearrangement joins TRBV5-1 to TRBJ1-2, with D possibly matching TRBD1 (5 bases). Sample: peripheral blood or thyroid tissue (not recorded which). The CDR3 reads CASSLRGFHGYTF. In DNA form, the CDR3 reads TGCGCCAGCAGCTTGAGGGGATTCCATGGCTACACCTTC.